This T cell receptor (beta chain) was recovered during a study of cytomegalovirus exposure and HLA in healthy donors (dated by TCRdb to the late 2010s). General notes on the study: According to an earlier analysis of 550 to 750 of the donors, about 179 million T cells yielded 100 million or so unique TCR beta sequences and more than 250 Gb of sequence data. An early release that covered approximately 600 HLA-typed donors contained about 300 gigabases of sequencing data and about 84 million unique TCR sequences. The genetic ancestry cluster associated with self-reported Caucasian donors included 70% to 85% of the roughly 380 genotyped donors. The study aimed to test whether cataloging public T cell receptors could reveal signatures of past pathogen exposure. The study used immunosequencing to profile the T cell repertoires of 600 to 850 subjects and linked those repertoires to cytomegalovirus serostatus. A separate validation cohort of about 110 different subjects was used in addition to the roughly 640-subject first cohort. High-throughput TCR immunosequencing, statistical association of individual TCRs with disease status, and machine learning were combined to predict cytomegalovirus infection status. In a later analysis, previously published TCR beta repertoires from 500 to 750 donors were re-analyzed and high-resolution HLA genotyping was added so that TCR occurrence patterns could be studied. In the later analysis, no new phenotypic data were used to find candidate immune exposures; instead, reliance was placed on TCR beta sequences and their occurrence across donors. To decide whether each TCR beta V gene segment behaved as functional or pseudogenic, an earlier analysis of some 600 of the donors relied on high-throughput TCR beta sequencing. Donor age, sex, ethnicity and CMV serostatus were compiled together with the repertoire data. Genome-wide SNP genotypes for about 55% of the 666 donors were used in a later genetic analysis, which treated that subset as a discovery cohort. All discovery cohort repertoires had been generated on a single sequencing platform. Class I and class II HLA loci were covered by the typing at four-digit resolution. The number of donors typed differed by locus, with about 629-630 for A, B, C, DRB1 and DQB1, 522 for DQA1, 600 to 610 for DPA1, and some 440 for DPB1. Because of strong linkage in the cohort, five DR-DQ haplotypes were treated as single units for association and clustering. Across around 400 genotyped donors of the cohort, an average of about 240,000 unique TCR beta nucleotide sequences per donor were sequenced, and about a sixth of those sequences were non-productive.

The cohort consisted of 670 or so healthy bone marrow donors. Cohort members were all nominally healthy when sampled, although unrecorded immune exposures were likely present. The donor tested CMV seronegative, placing the donor among the 352 seronegative members of the cohort. Each donor provided a peripheral blood sample, and peripheral blood mononuclear cells were used for TCR beta sequencing. The Qiagen DNeasy Blood Extraction Kit was used to extract genomic DNA from the blood cell samples. In the case of this clone: Its antigen is not yet known.

Summary of the overall study and its limitations: A further reported finding was that TCR beta sequences accurately predicted the HLA-A and HLA-B alleles for most subjects in the first cohort. According to a later analysis, parvovirus B19, influenza, CMV and Epstein-Barr virus appeared linked to several top co-occurrence clusters. The earlier analysis of around 600 of the donors excluded some 15 rarely observed V segments, including chromosome 9 orphons, because counts were too low. In a later genetic analysis, fewer N-insertions in productive TCRs were reported among donors in an Asian-associated ancestry cluster than the roughly 640-donor mean. Broadly in line with IMGT annotations, most TCR beta V segments showed up in productive rearrangements about 90% or about 30% of the time in an earlier analysis of several hundred of the donors. Correlated functional status among segregating V segments might be attributable to linkage disequilibrium, but an unknown experimental factor could not be ruled out. Most TCR sequences were observed very rarely across donors, whereas some public TCRs were present in many individuals. The study gave a list of roughly 150 TCR beta chains associated with cytomegalovirus. Cytomegalovirus status was reported to be diagnosed by the classifier with high specificity and sensitivity in both the original and validation cohorts. V-gene and J-gene trimming of TCR beta chains was associated with a missense DCLRE1C variant in a later genetic analysis, and the association was replicated in an independent cohort. A group of highly shared sequence variants was considered likely to be a technical artifact of the sequencing pipeline. In a later analysis, most CMV-associated TCR beta chains were found to appear HLA-restricted, with HLA associations seemingly driven largely by CMV exposure. This cohort had only TCR beta chains sequenced, and the lack of alpha or paired-chain data limited which features could be detected. Because some donors lacked HLA typing at each locus, the association tests relied only on the typed subset. According to a later analysis, TCR association rates differed among HLA loci, with DRB1 alleles showing the most associated TCRs and HLA-C alleles showing the fewest. Presence/absence analyses assumed roughly uniform sequencing depth across donors, an assumption that may not hold. When HLA alleles, especially DR and DQ, strongly co-occurred, TCR associations were difficult to assign to individual alleles. Specific HLA alleles were associated with 18,000 or so TCR beta sequences at a false discovery rate of 0.05 in a later analysis. It was suggested by the authors that the approach could potentially be generalized to other disease states and immunological phenotypes. Immune exposure information for the cohort was limited to CMV serostatus. A few of the identified cytomegalovirus-associated TCR beta chains were confirmed in vitro to be specific for cytomegalovirus antigens. In a later analysis, HLA-associated TCR beta chains were found to be more clonally expanded and to have lower generation probabilities than equally common non-associated chains.

The library was produced with the immunoSEQ multiplex PCR assay. For the multiplex PCR, a mixture combining 60 forward primers for TCR Vbeta segments and 13 reverse primers for TCR Jbeta segments was used. The CDR3 region of rearranged TCR beta genes was amplified from genomic DNA with a multiplex PCR assay. The Illumina HiSeq System was used to sequence the amplified TCR beta libraries as 87-base-pair reads. Under the source paper's analysis protocol: A later analysis tallied around 87 million unique TCR beta chains across the 700 or so repertoires, and some 10 million of those chains were shared by two or more donors. Raw reads were error-corrected and collapsed into unique sequences with a nearest-neighbor algorithm that merged closely related sequences to remove PCR and sequencing errors. V, D and J gene segments were assigned by aligning CDR3 sequences to IMGT reference sequences. Each retained sequence needed at least a six-nucleotide match to both a V gene segment and a J gene segment. Rearrangements were classified as productive when the CDR3 lacked stop codons and remained in frame with V and J, and all other rearrangements were classified as non-productive. CDR3 was defined by IMGT convention, running from the second conserved V-encoded cysteine to the conserved J-encoded phenylalanine. Sequences without an unambiguous match to a single V gene segment were excluded from the earlier analysis of about 600 of the donors. In an earlier analysis of 500 to 750 of the donors, V segments were called functional above 56.7% productive rearrangements and were called segregating when the between-donor standard deviation exceeded 5%. A statistical classification framework was built for diagnosing cytomegalovirus status from the catalog of TCR beta chain sequences. A later analysis assigned V and J genes by comparing TCR nucleotide sequences with IMGT/GENE-DB human TR gene sequences. The TCRdist pipeline was used in a later analysis to assign CDR3 sequences and most-parsimonious VDJ recombination scenarios. In a later analysis, every TCR beta chain was defined by the combination of its CDR3 amino acid sequence and its V-gene family, and reads without a unique V-gene family were dropped. A later analysis removed roughly 590 highly shared, low-generation-probability nucleotide sequences to deal with suspected cross-contamination and a sequencing artifact. In a later analysis, a clonal expansion index for each public chain was calculated from normalized within-repertoire ranks of inferred template counts. Generation probabilities in a later analysis came from a VDJ recombination model fitted to out-of-frame rearrangements, and those results were checked against IGoR. Hypergeometric tests were used in a later analysis to score TCR-TCR, TCR-HLA and TCR-CMV co-occurrence, with a repertoire-size bias correction applied to the TCR pairs. A later analysis estimated false discovery rates by permuting HLA or CMV assignments 20 times. A later analysis grouped co-occurring TCRs with DBSCAN, adding TCRdist sequence similarity when clustering within HLA-allele-positive subsets. Repertoires with fewer than 30,000 or more than 120,000 public chains were left out of co-occurrence clustering, as were about 5 repertoires with anomalous nucleotide sharing. TCRdb took this table from immuneACCESS and kept in-frame rearrangements with V and J called. Such tables lack part of the clones; where checked against another copy, unresolved V genes explain under half of the gap, and the rest is unexplained. V, J and clone size derive from that table, while D and trimming were established from the DNA sequence. The table for this sample shows 190,000 or so clones. Around 0.74% of the sample lies in the top ten.

The clonotype comes from a boy between 5 and 17 years old in good health and CMV-seronegative. The sample taken for sequencing was PBMCs.

The nucleotide sequence reads as follows: TGCGCCAGCAGCCAAGGGGCCCAGGCAGCCACTGGAAACACCATATATTTT. Translated, it gives CASSQGAQAATGNTIYF. The rearrangement combines TRBV4-1 with TRBJ1-3; the D gene remains uncertain. Between the V and J ends, shortened by 1 base and 2 bases respectively, the junction contains 15 bases. According to the germline V gene, CDR1 reads MGHRA and CDR2 reads YSYEKL. Counted from cysteine to phenylalanine, this CDR3 has 17 amino acids. The read is trimmed to its CDR3 DNA, 51 bases read in frame from base 1.